This TCR beta chain appears in the sequencing data of a study of metastatic and nonmetastatic thyroid tumors. As for the study in general: Repertoire comparisons spanned blood and tumor or nodule tissue from malignant and benign thyroid patients.

Germline-derived CDR1 and CDR2 are SGHRS and YFSETQ. Between the trimmed V and J ends, which lost 3 bases and 5 bases, there was a span of 17 bases. CDR3 size: 15 residues. Thyroid surgery was performed in patients who had received no treatment beforehand. Whole-study findings and limits: Malignant thyroid tumors reportedly had TCR beta diversity that was significantly higher than in benign nodules, in blood and tumor.

Through MiXCR, TCRdb re-clonotyped the PCR reads. The table shows around 37,000 clones, with 20% to 25% occurring only once. On this clone itself: Its antigen is currently unknown.

The chain is built from TRBV5-1 and TRBJ2-5; D tentatively reads TRBD1 or TRBD2 (5 bases each). Sequencing was carried out using tumor tissue. The TCR comes from a female donor with papillary thyroid cancer or a benign thyroid nodule (not recorded which). Some clones in this sample may be carry-over from other donors' samples. In DNA, the CDR3 is TGCGCCAGCAGCTGGGGCGGCGGGTCGGGGGAGACCCAGTACTTC. Amino acids: CASSWGGGSGETQYF.